These 6 T cell receptor beta chains were sequenced from one sample in a study of breast tumors, draining lymph nodes, adjacent tissues. TCRdb recomputed calls from the multiplex PCR reads with MiXCR, one row per CDR3 protein. The table includes some 150,000 distinct CDR3 sequences, approximately 30% detected once. The lymph nodes were axillary draining lymph nodes from breast cancer patients. Specimen: axillary lymph node tissue. The source is a female donor with breast cancer. Some clones in this sample may be carry-over from other donors' samples.

Regarding this clonotype: Possible read error: a much larger clone is one base away. This chain joins TRBV6-4 and TRBJ1-5; no reliable D call. This CDR3 contains 14 residues. V was pared by 6 bases and J by 4 bases, with 13 bases between. From germline, CDR1 is MRHNA and CDR2 SNTAGT. The CDR3, as DNA: TGTGCCAGCAGCCCCGGTGACTCAAATCAGCCCCAGCATTTT. Residues: CASSPGDSNQPQHF.

There are a few counts of this clonotype. A read error may be the cause here, since a much bigger clone is one base away. The genes are TRBV11-3 and TRBJ2-7, with D maybe TRBD1 (5 bases). Trimming removed 6 bases at V and 6 bases at J, with 15 bases between. Germline CDR1 is SGHNT and CDR2 is YENEEA. The CDR3 sequence is 13 residues long. The CDR3 is CASSGAGASEQYF. CDR3 DNA sequence: TGTGCCAGCAGTGGGGCAGGAGCCTCCGAGCAGTACTTC.

In this sample, this clonotype turned up a few times. The junction differs from germline at one of its ends, possibly a read error. V is TRBV6-5 and J is TRBJ1-4; D gene uncertain. Germline values: CDR1 MNHEY, CDR2 SVGAGI. The CDR3 runs to 14 residues. Written as DNA, the CDR3 is TGTGCCAGCAGTTACTCGATTTCCGGAGAAAAACCGTTTTTT. Residues: CASSYSISGEKPFF.

The chain is built from TRBV11-2 and TRBJ1-5, with D perhaps matching TRBD1 (5 bases). This CDR3 has 19 amino acids. Per the germline V gene, CDR1 is SGHAT and CDR2 is FQNNGV. The ends were cut back, 1 base at V and 6 bases at J, with 25 bases in the middle. The CDR3 region is CASSLVVLAGPVKAQPQHF. The CDR3 DNA is TGTGCCAGCAGCTTAGTTGTCTTAGCGGGGCCGGTAAAGGCTCAGCCCCAGCATTTT.

There are many counts of this clonotype. The genes are TRBV9 and TRBJ1-3; 9 bases match TRBD1. Germline trimming cut 1 base from V and 4 bases from J; bases unmatched to any gene: 9. Germline V gene sequence: CDR1 SGDLS, CDR2 YYNGEE. This CDR3 is 17 amino acids long. CDR3 sequence (DNA): TGTGCCAGCAGCGTAACTCAGCGGACAGGGGCGGGAAACACCATATATTTT. Amino acid sequence: CASSVTQRTGAGNTIYF.

This clonotype has at least ten counts. The chain uses TRBV4-3 and TRBJ2-3; perhaps TRBD2 as D (5 bases). CDR1 is LGHNA and CDR2 is YSLEER in the germline V gene. V lost 1 base and J lost 4, with 6 bases in between. The CDR3 spans 13 residues. Here the CDR3 DNA reads TGCGCCAGCAGCCAAGGGGAGTCAGATACGCAGTATTTT. As protein: CASSQGESDTQYF.